One sample yielded the 32 T cell receptor beta chains listed below, sequenced in a study of blood T cell repertoires in COVID-19. The repertoire was sequenced with immunoSEQ multiplex PCR; TCRdb's copy has only in-frame clones and lacks some. In the table there are 220,000 or so clones, 90% of which are singletons. The sample was PBMCs or T cells enriched from blood (not recorded which). The receptors here all came from a man between 45 and 60 years old who had been exposed to COVID-19.

The genes are TRBV10-2 and TRBJ2-3; D gene ambiguous. The CDR3 length is 12 residues. CDR1 WSHSY and CDR2 SAAADI come from the germline V gene. The V gene lost 4 bases and the J gene lost 4 bases, with 6 bases spanning the gap. CDR3 in amino acids: CASSVASDTQYF. CDR3 coding DNA: TGCGCCAGCAGTGTGGCCTCAGATACGCAGTATTTT.

J is TRBJ2-1 and V is TRBV6-5, with TRBD1 matching over 8 bases. V was clipped by 4 bases and J by 6 bases; unmatched bases: 8. Germline values: CDR1 MNHEY, CDR2 SVGAGI. CDR3 length equals 15 residues. The CDR3 DNA sequence: TGTGCCAGCAGTTCCTTCCGGACAGGGTCCAATGAGCAGTTCTTC. As protein: CASSSFRTGSNEQFF.

This chain joins TRBV15 and TRBJ2-5; 10 bases align to TRBD2. There are 17 residues in the CDR3. From germline, CDR1 is LNHNV and CDR2 YYDKDF (reference sequence). The V and J ends lost 3 bases and 0 bases, in that order; junction bases with no gene match: 7. The CDR3 region has the DNA TGTGCCACCAGCAGCCCCAGACTAGCGGGTTACCAAGAGACCCAGTACTTC. Amino acid sequence: CATSSPRLAGYQETQYF.

The chain combines TRBV10-2 with TRBJ2-3, with a weak D call TRBD2 (5 bases). Germline CDR1 and CDR2: WSHSY and SAAADI. V was cut by 0 bases and J by 2 bases, with 18 bases left in between. This CDR3 has 18 residues. Here the CDR3 DNA reads TGCGCCAGCAGTGAGTCGGGTTGGGTGGGAGCAGCCACAGATACGCAGTATTTT. Its translation: CASSESGWVGAATDTQYF.

This chain joins TRBV7-3 and TRBJ2-7; TRBD1 aligns across 10 bases. The CDR3 consists of 14 residues. Losses at the gene ends were 5 bases for V and 2 bases for J; bases not matched to a gene: 3. The V gene's germline CDR1 is SGHTA and CDR2 FQGTGA. In DNA, the CDR3 is TGTGCCAGCAGCCCCGGGACAGGGGCCTACGAGCAGTACTTC. Its protein product is CASSPGTGAYEQYF. Looking up the rest from reference TRBV7-3 and TRBJ2-7 gives the full variable domain: GAGVSQTPSNKVTEKGKYVELRCDPISGHTALYWYRQSLGQGPEFLIYFQGTGAADDSGLPNDRFFAVRPEGSVSTLKIQRTERGDSAVYLCASSPGTGAYEQYFGPGTRLTVT.

The V gene is TRBV6-5, the J gene TRBJ1-3; D not resolved. V was pared by 2 bases and J by 0 bases, with 8 bases between. Germline-derived CDR1 and CDR2 are MNHEY and SVGAGI. CDR3 length: 15 amino acids. CDR3 sequence reads: CASSYRWSSGNTIYF. The CDR3 bases are TGTGCCAGCAGTTACCGGTGGTCCTCTGGAAACACCATATATTTT.

V usage is TRBV7-9 and J usage is TRBJ1-5, with D tentatively TRBD1 (5 bases). With 5 bases removed from V and 7 bases from J, the gap between germline ends came to 9 bases. This CDR3 has 12 amino acids. Germline CDR1 SEHNR, CDR2 FQNEAQ (reference sequence). The CDR3 DNA is TGTGCCAGCAGCACGGACACCCAGCCCCAGCATTTT. It specifies CASSTDTQPQHF.

V and J are TRBV5-1 and TRBJ1-1; tentatively, D is TRBD1 (5 bases). The CDR3 totals 14 residues. The germline V and J ends were trimmed by 3 bases and 1 base, with 10 bases remaining between them. The germline CDR1 and CDR2 sequences are SGHRS and YFSETQ. The DNA of the CDR3 is TGCGCCAGCAGCTACGACAGTCCGAACACTGAAGCTTTCTTT. Amino acids: CASSYDSPNTEAFF. Full variable domain (missing parts from reference TRBV5-1 and TRBJ1-1): KAGVTQTPRYLIKTRGQQVTLSCSPISGHRSVSWYQQTPGQGLQFLFEYFSETQRNKGNFPGRFSGRQFSNSRSEMNVSTLELGDSALYLCASSYDSPNTEAFFGQGTRLTVV.

The V and J genes are TRBV14 and TRBJ2-3, with D possibly matching TRBD1 (6 bases). This CDR3 comprises 15 residues. The V end lost 4 bases, the J end lost 1 base, and 12 bases lay between the germline ends. CDR1 and CDR2 from the germline V gene are SGHDN and FVKESK. CDR3 amino acids: CASSRTGKGTDTQYF. CDR3 DNA: TGTGCCAGCAGCCGCACAGGGAAGGGCACAGATACGCAGTATTTT.

This chain uses TRBV7-3 with TRBJ1-1, with D possibly TRBD1 on 5 matching bases. Looked up from germline, CDR1 is SGHTA and CDR2 is FQGTGA. The CDR3 sequence is 14 residues long. With 5 bases removed from V and 4 bases from J, the gap between germline ends came to 14 bases. The CDR3 DNA follows: TGTGCCAGCAGCGATCAGGGAGGTGGCACTGAAGCTTTCTTT. Its translation is CASSDQGGGTEAFF.

The CDR3 spells CASSPGVLNTEAFF. In nucleotides, the CDR3 is TGCGCCAGCAGCCCGGGGGTATTGAACACTGAAGCTTTCTTT. The rearrangement joins TRBV5-1 to TRBJ1-1; D is possibly TRBD1 (5 bases). Germline V gene sequence: CDR1 SGHRS, CDR2 YFSETQ. This CDR3 region has 14 residues. The V end was cut by 4 bases, the J end by 0 bases, with 10 bases between.

This chain joins TRBV6-5 and TRBJ2-1; 9 nucleotides align to TRBD2. There are 15 residues in the CDR3. J gave up 4 bases and V 6 bases, and 7 bases lay outside the gene matches. Germline-derived CDR1 and CDR2 are MNHEY and SVGAGI. CDR3 loop: CASRKLAGGYNEQFF. In DNA form, the CDR3 reads TGTGCCAGCAGAAAACTAGCGGGCGGTTACAATGAGCAGTTCTTC.

The genes are TRBV5-8 and TRBJ1-2, with a weak D call TRBD1 (5 bases). CDR3 length: 15 amino acids. The germline CDR1 and CDR2 sequences are SGHTS and YDEGEE. Trimming left V 4 bases short and J 6 bases short, with 19 bases between. The CDR3 nucleotides are TGTGCCAGCAGCCTGCCTGGAGGGGCATTCAATGGCTACACCTTC. Translating gives CASSLPGGAFNGYTF.

This clone was picked up a small number of times. The chain recombines TRBV5-1 with TRBJ1-1, with D unresolved. Per germline, CDR1 SGHRS and CDR2 YFSETQ. This CDR3 has 13 amino acids. The V gene lost 0 bases and the J gene lost 8 bases, with 11 bases spanning the gap. The CDR3 DNA follows: TGCGCCAGCAGCTTGGATCCCACGCTAGAAGCTTTCTTT. Protein product: CASSLDPTLEAFF.

The chain has TRBV30 and TRBJ1-6; D is ambiguous. This CDR3 spans 13 amino acids. V shed 2 bases and J shed 4 bases, with 6 bases lying between them. CDR1 and CDR2 (germline): GTSNPN, SVGIG (reference sequence). The CDR3 nucleotides read TGTGCCTGGAGTTACAGTTATAATTCACCCCTCCACTTT. It encodes CAWSYSYNSPLHF.

This clone is a singleton in its sample. The chain combines TRBV4-1 with TRBJ2-2, with D possibly matching TRBD1 (6 bases). Germline CDR1 and CDR2: MGHRA and YSYEKL. V lost 7 bases, J lost 0 bases, and 12 bases lay in between. The CDR3 loop spans 15 amino acids. The CDR3: CASTVRDTNTGELFF. The CDR3, as DNA: TGCGCCAGCACGGTCCGGGACACGAACACCGGGGAGCTGTTTTTT.

V gene TRBV5-1 combines with J gene TRBJ2-1; 10 bases are a match to TRBD2. The CDR3 loop spans 16 amino acids. The junction had 15 bases not matched to a gene; V was cut back by 5 bases and J by 10 bases. In germline, CDR1 is SGHRS, CDR2 YFSETQ. The CDR3 DNA is TGCGCCAGCAGGCCCTACTTAGCGGGAGGAGCTAGAGAGCAGTTCTTC. This encodes CASRPYLAGGAREQFF.

The V call is TRBV29-1, the J call TRBJ2-5; 8 bases align to TRBD1. Per germline, CDR1 SQVTM and CDR2 ANQGSEA. This CDR3 spans 13 amino acids. Trimming at V came to 6 bases and at J to 2 bases, leaving 5 bases not matched to a gene. CDR3 DNA: TGCAGCGTGGATCAGGGGGCTCAAGAGACCCAGTACTTC. It codes for CSVDQGAQETQYF.

This clone was seen a handful of times. V and J are TRBV6-5 and TRBJ1-2; TRBD1 matches 9 bases. Trimming at V came to 6 bases and at J to 4 bases, leaving 6 bases not matched to a gene. The CDR3 has 14 residues. CDR1 and CDR2 from the germline V gene are MNHEY and SVGAGI. The CDR3 region is CASRAGTGSYGYTF. DNA of the CDR3: TGTGCCAGCAGAGCCGGGACAGGGAGCTATGGCTACACCTTC.

This rearrangement joins TRBV5-6 to TRBJ2-5, with 9 bases identical to TRBD2. J was trimmed by 4 bases and V by 4 bases; bases with no gene match: 5. Germline values: CDR1 SGHDT, CDR2 YYEEEE. This CDR3 spans 14 amino acids. The CDR3 spells CASSDGLARETQYF. CDR3 DNA sequence: TGTGCCAGCAGCGATGGACTAGCGAGAGAGACCCAGTACTTC.

V is TRBV19 and J is TRBJ1-2, with TRBD1 matching over 8 bases. The CDR3 extends over 14 amino acids. Germline CDR1 is LNHDA and CDR2 is SQIVND (reference sequence). V gave up 7 bases and J gave up 5 bases; unmatched junction bases: 9. This chain's CDR3 is CASTRTGMNYGYTF. The DNA of the CDR3 is TGTGCCAGTACCCGGACAGGGATGAATTATGGCTACACCTTC.

The chain links TRBV6-1 to TRBJ2-1, with D possibly matching TRBD1 (5 bases). Trimming took off 2 bases at V and 4 bases at J, with 12 bases between the two ends. The CDR3 runs to 15 residues. Germline V lookup: CDR1 MNHNS, CDR2 SASEGT. CDR3 loop: CASSELPGSYNEQFF. Here the CDR3 DNA reads TGTGCCAGCAGTGAATTACCAGGGTCGTACAATGAGCAGTTCTTC.

This clone was recorded a few times. The sample contains more than one DNA sequence encoding this CDR3. The chain joins TRBV5-1 to TRBJ1-1; D is possibly TRBD1 (5 bases). The CDR3 loop spans 13 amino acids. Germline CDR1 is SGHRS and CDR2 is YFSETQ. Between the trimmed V and J ends, which lost 1 base and 5 bases, there was a span of 9 bases. As DNA, the CDR3 is TGCGCCAGCAGCTTGATGGGGGGAACTGAAGCTTTCTTT. It codes for CASSLMGGTEAFF.

In this sample, this clone turned up once. The rearrangement uses TRBV7-3 and TRBJ2-1, with D maybe TRBD2 (5 bases). The CDR3 is 16 residues long. The V and J ends lost 2 bases and 7 bases respectively, with 18 bases between them. In germline, CDR1 is SGHTA, CDR2 FQGTGA. The CDR3 nucleotides read TGTGCCAGCAGCTTACGGCCGGGAAGGAGCTCAAATGAGCAGTTCTTC. It specifies CASSLRPGRSSNEQFF.

The chain combines TRBV7-2 with TRBJ2-7, with 15 nucleotides matching TRBD2. With 2 bases clipped from V and 1 base from J, the junction kept 6 bases outside the gene matches. Germline lookup yields CDR1 SGHTA and CDR2 FQGNSA. CDR3 length equals 18 residues. The CDR3 is CASSLRTSGRAVSYEQYV. For the CDR3, the DNA is TGTGCCAGCAGCTTAAGGACTAGCGGGAGGGCCGTATCCTACGAGCAGTACGTC.

The rearrangement links TRBV19 to TRBJ1-5, with unresolved D. CDR3 length: 15 amino acids. V gave up 3 bases and J gave up 4 bases, with 13 bases separating them. Germline loops: CDR1 LNHDA, CDR2 SQIVND (reference sequence). The CDR3 sequence: CASSIQRHTNQPQHF. Written as DNA, the CDR3 is TGTGCCAGTAGTATCCAGAGACACACAAATCAGCCCCAGCATTTT.

Written as DNA, the CDR3 is TGTGCCAGCAGTTCAGCAGGGTACCGAGACACCATATATTTT. It yields the protein CASSSAGYRDTIYF. This chain links TRBV28 with TRBJ1-3; D may be TRBD1 (5 bases). The CDR3 is made up of 14 amino acids. Per the germline V gene, CDR1 is MDHEN and CDR2 is SYDVKM. V was shortened by 4 bases and J by 8 bases, with 15 bases between the two germline ends.

The rearrangement links TRBV7-3 to TRBJ2-1; D perhaps matches TRBD1 (5 bases). V lost 2 bases and J 8 bases, leaving 25 bases between the germline ends. Germline values: CDR1 SGHTA, CDR2 FQGTGA. This CDR3 region has 18 residues. This chain's CDR3 is CASSLSPERTYNPDEQFF. In DNA form, the CDR3 reads TGTGCCAGCAGCTTATCCCCCGAACGGACATACAACCCCGATGAGCAGTTCTTC.

The chain uses TRBV18 and TRBJ1-5, with 8 bases identical to TRBD1. Trimming at V came to 2 bases and at J to 6 bases, leaving 6 bases not matched to a gene. This CDR3 contains 15 residues. CDR1 KGHSH and CDR2 LQKENI come from the germline V gene. CDR3 residues: CASSPGDRWLQPQHF. CDR3 coding DNA: TGTGCCAGCTCACCAGGGGACAGGTGGCTTCAGCCCCAGCATTTT.

The rearrangement joins TRBV2 to TRBJ2-2; D is uncertain. CDR1 is SNHLY, CDR2 FYNNEI, per germline. The length of the CDR3 is 13 residues. Trimming stripped 7 bases from V and 2 bases from J, with 8 bases between. The CDR3 region has the DNA TGTGCCAGCAATGCGATTAACACCGGGGAGCTGTTTTTT. Translation: CASNAINTGELFF.

Of note for this clone: Other nucleotide sequences from this sample produce the same CDR3. The gene calls are TRBV7-3 and TRBJ1-1; D remains unclear. Trimming removed 2 bases from V and 5 bases from J, with 9 bases in between. Germline CDR1 is SGHTA and CDR2 is FQGTGA. CDR3 length: 13 amino acids. CDR3: CASSLQGGTEAFF. In DNA, the CDR3 is TGTGCCAGCAGCTTACAAGGAGGGACTGAAGCTTTCTTT.

The V call is TRBV5-6, the J call TRBJ2-1, with TRBD2 as a possible D gene (6 bases). This CDR3 is built from 14 residues. Between the trimmed V and J ends, which lost 2 bases and 4 bases, there was a span of 10 bases. Germline CDR1 is SGHDT and CDR2 is YYEEEE. The DNA of the CDR3 is TGTGCCAGCAGCTTCGGACTAATTTACAATGAGCAGTTCTTC. Protein product: CASSFGLIYNEQFF.